The rows below give T cell receptor beta chains drawn from one sample of a study of cytomegalovirus exposure and HLA in healthy donors. This table comes from immunoSEQ multiplex PCR, and its TCRdb copy is limited to in-frame clones, with some not included. The sample records under 200,000 clones, more than 70% being singletons. What was sequenced was PBMCs. These receptors all stem from a boy aged 5-17 years in good health and CMV-seronegative. Both conserved end residues are part of each CDR3. D genes are given only for firm matches. Expanded clones get a size class; other rows say once, few or many, or leave the size out.

CDR3aa: CASRISTVNTEAFF
CDR3nt: TGCGCCAGCAGAATATCCACAGTGAACACTGAAGCTTTCTTT
d_gene: .
abundance: once
v_gene: TRBV5-1
j_gene: TRBJ1-1

CDR3aa: CARSSPDSPTNEKLFF
CDR3nt: TGTGCCAGAAGCTCCCCGGACAGTCCAACTAATGAAAAACTGTTTTTT
d_gene: .
abundance: once
v_gene: TRBV5-3
j_gene: TRBJ1-4

CDR3aa: CAWGEGRYEQFF
CDR3nt: TGTGCCTGGGGGGAGGGCCGTTATGAGCAGTTCTTC
d_gene: TRBD2
abundance: .
v_gene: TRBV30
j_gene: TRBJ2-1

CDR3aa: CASSYLPRGKADTQYF
CDR3nt: TGTGCCAGCAGTTACCTCCCCAGGGGGAAGGCAGATACGCAGTATTTT
d_gene: TRBD1
abundance: .
v_gene: TRBV6-5
j_gene: TRBJ2-3

CDR3aa: CASSPSKAFNDEQYF
CDR3nt: TGTGCCAGCAGCCCTTCGAAAGCCTTTAATGACGAGCAGTACTTC
d_gene: .
abundance: .
v_gene: TRBV7-9
j_gene: TRBJ2-7

CDR3aa: CSVDRGGLGNNEQFF
CDR3nt: TGCAGCGTTGATCGCGGGGGGCTGGGAAACAATGAGCAGTTCTTC
d_gene: TRBD2
abundance: once
v_gene: TRBV29-1
j_gene: TRBJ2-1

CDR3aa: CASSYRQLNTEAFF
CDR3nt: TGTGCCAGCAGTTACCGACAGTTGAACACTGAAGCTTTCTTT
d_gene: .
abundance: .
v_gene: TRBV6-5
j_gene: TRBJ1-1

CDR3aa: CASSPTSQGLGTDTQYF
CDR3nt: TGTGCCAGCAGCCCCACCTCCCAGGGATTGGGAACAGATACGCAGTATTTT
d_gene: .
abundance: .
v_gene: TRBV11-2
j_gene: TRBJ2-3

CDR3aa: CAWSPGTARTDTQYF
CDR3nt: TGTGCCTGGAGTCCCGGGACAGCCAGGACAGATACGCAGTATTTT
d_gene: TRBD1
abundance: .
v_gene: TRBV30
j_gene: TRBJ2-3

CDR3aa: CASSGNRGDTEAFF
CDR3nt: TGTGCCAGCAGCGGAAACAGGGGAGACACTGAAGCTTTCTTT
d_gene: TRBD1
abundance: .
v_gene: TRBV9
j_gene: TRBJ1-1

CDR3aa: CASRLLLGTSAIGEQYF
CDR3nt: TGTGCAAGTCGCCTTCTGCTGGGGACTAGCGCAATCGGCGAGCAGTACTTC
d_gene: .
abundance: .
v_gene: TRBV12-2
j_gene: TRBJ2-7

CDR3aa: CASSVSGPSTDTQYF
CDR3nt: TGTGCCAGCAGCGTTAGCGGACCTAGCACAGATACGCAGTATTTT
d_gene: .
abundance: once
v_gene: TRBV9
j_gene: TRBJ2-3

CDR3aa: CSAQTGGTEAFF
CDR3nt: TGCAGCGCACAAACAGGGGGCACTGAAGCTTTCTTT
d_gene: TRBD1
abundance: .
v_gene: TRBV29-1
j_gene: TRBJ1-1

CDR3aa: CASSLWTGGTNTEAFF
CDR3nt: TGTGCCAGCAGCTTGTGGACAGGTGGAACGAACACTGAAGCTTTCTTT
d_gene: TRBD1
abundance: .
v_gene: TRBV5-6
j_gene: TRBJ1-1

CDR3aa: CASSKTRPETQYF
CDR3nt: TGTGCCAGCAGTAAGACCAGGCCAGAGACCCAGTACTTC
d_gene: .
abundance: .
v_gene: TRBV6-5
j_gene: TRBJ2-5

CDR3aa: CASSQGGNTGELFF
CDR3nt: TGCGCCAGCAGCCAGGGGGGCAACACCGGGGAGCTGTTTTTT
d_gene: .
abundance: few
v_gene: TRBV5-1
j_gene: TRBJ2-2

CDR3aa: CASSVLAGAYNEQFF
CDR3nt: TGTGCCAGCAGTGTGCTAGCGGGGGCCTACAATGAGCAGTTCTTC
d_gene: TRBD2
abundance: .
v_gene: TRBV2
j_gene: TRBJ2-1

CDR3aa: CASSGKGGNYGYTF
CDR3nt: TGTGCCAGCAGTGGGAAAGGGGGTAACTATGGCTACACCTTC
d_gene: .
abundance: .
v_gene: TRBV27
j_gene: TRBJ1-2

CDR3aa: CSVGGGGAYEQYF
CDR3nt: TGCAGCGTTGGGGGCGGAGGGGCCTACGAGCAGTACTTC
d_gene: .
abundance: .
v_gene: TRBV29-1
j_gene: TRBJ2-7

CDR3aa: CASSLGVGQGTEAFF
CDR3nt: TGTGCCAGCAGCTTAGGGGTGGGACAGGGGACTGAAGCTTTCTTT
d_gene: TRBD1
abundance: .
v_gene: TRBV7-6
j_gene: TRBJ1-1

CDR3aa: CASRVLGGTEAFF
CDR3nt: TGTGCCAGCCGGGTCCTGGGAGGCACTGAAGCTTTCTTT
d_gene: .
abundance: .
v_gene: TRBV19
j_gene: TRBJ1-1

CDR3aa: CASSLGTGERNEQFF
CDR3nt: TGTGCCAGCAGCTTAGGGACAGGGGAGCGCAATGAGCAGTTCTTC
d_gene: TRBD1
abundance: once
v_gene: TRBV7-9
j_gene: TRBJ2-1

CDR3aa: CASSAPSGSSSEQYF
CDR3nt: TGTGCCAGCAGCGCCCCGTCCGGGAGTTCCTCCGAGCAGTACTTC
d_gene: .
abundance: .
v_gene: TRBV2
j_gene: TRBJ2-7

CDR3aa: CASSPNYEQYF
CDR3nt: TGTGCCAGCAGCCCCAATTACGAGCAGTACTTC
d_gene: .
abundance: .
v_gene: TRBV7-3
j_gene: TRBJ2-7

CDR3aa: CASSEGVQGVETGYTF
CDR3nt: TGTGCCAGCAGTGAAGGGGTACAGGGGGTTGAAACTGGCTACACCTTC
d_gene: TRBD1
abundance: .
v_gene: TRBV25-1
j_gene: TRBJ1-2

CDR3aa: CASSQLWGQYNEQFF
CDR3nt: TGCGCCAGCAGCCAGCTGTGGGGACAGTACAATGAGCAGTTCTTC
d_gene: TRBD1
abundance: .
v_gene: TRBV4-1
j_gene: TRBJ2-1

CDR3aa: CASSPGSSPLHF
CDR3nt: TGCGCCAGCAGCCCGGGGAGCTCACCCCTCCACTTT
d_gene: .
abundance: once
v_gene: TRBV5-1
j_gene: TRBJ1-6

CDR3aa: CASSGTGYEQYF
CDR3nt: TGTGCCAGCAGTGGGACAGGGTACGAGCAGTACTTC
d_gene: TRBD1
abundance: once
v_gene: TRBV27
j_gene: TRBJ2-7

CDR3aa: CAWSVRGTGSGYTF
CDR3nt: TGTGCCTGGAGTGTACGGGGGACAGGGTCCGGCTACACCTTC
d_gene: TRBD1
abundance: once
v_gene: TRBV30
j_gene: TRBJ1-2

CDR3aa: CAWSVSDRGSWEQYF
CDR3nt: TGTGCCTGGAGTGTATCTGACAGGGGCTCGTGGGAGCAGTACTTC
d_gene: TRBD1
abundance: few
v_gene: TRBV30
j_gene: TRBJ2-7

CDR3aa: CASSPLGTGEGNTIYF
CDR3nt: TGTGCCAGCTCACCACTCGGGACAGGGGAAGGAAACACCATATATTTT
d_gene: TRBD1
abundance: once
v_gene: TRBV18
j_gene: TRBJ1-3

CDR3aa: CASSSLQGGETQYF
CDR3nt: TGCGCCAGCAGCTCCCTTCAGGGGGGAGAGACCCAGTACTTC
d_gene: .
abundance: .
v_gene: TRBV5-1
j_gene: TRBJ2-5

CDR3aa: CASRRRDPNTEAFF
CDR3nt: TGTGCCAGTAGACGGAGGGACCCGAACACTGAAGCTTTCTTT
d_gene: .
abundance: .
v_gene: TRBV19
j_gene: TRBJ1-1

CDR3aa: CASSAPGTGGYEQYF
CDR3nt: TGTGCCAGCAGCGCCCCCGGGACAGGGGGTTACGAGCAGTACTTC
d_gene: TRBD1
abundance: .
v_gene: TRBV9
j_gene: TRBJ2-7

CDR3aa: CASSPFSTEAFF
CDR3nt: TGTGCCAGCTCACCCTTTTCCACTGAAGCTTTCTTT
d_gene: .
abundance: .
v_gene: TRBV18
j_gene: TRBJ1-1

CDR3aa: CASSRGTQETQYF
CDR3nt: TGTGCCAGCAGCAGGGGGACCCAAGAGACCCAGTACTTC
d_gene: .
abundance: .
v_gene: TRBV5-4
j_gene: TRBJ2-5

CDR3aa: CASSFQNPHNEQFF
CDR3nt: TGTGCCAGCAGTTTCCAGAATCCCCACAATGAGCAGTTCTTC
d_gene: .
abundance: .
v_gene: TRBV27
j_gene: TRBJ2-1

CDR3aa: CASSKTRLEAFF
CDR3nt: TGTGCCAGCAGCAAGACACGCCTAGAAGCTTTCTTT
d_gene: .
abundance: .
v_gene: TRBV2
j_gene: TRBJ1-1

CDR3aa: CASSFPTPPVGRQGETYEQYF
CDR3nt: TGTGCCAGCAGCTTTCCAACTCCCCCGGTTGGTAGACAGGGGGAAACCTACGAGCAGTACTTC
d_gene: TRBD1
abundance: .
v_gene: TRBV7-8
j_gene: TRBJ2-7

CDR3aa: CASSSLGVNTEAFF
CDR3nt: TGTGCCAGCAGTTCCTTAGGGGTGAACACTGAAGCTTTCTTT
d_gene: .
abundance: .
v_gene: TRBV27
j_gene: TRBJ1-1

CDR3aa: CASKSQTFSNQPQHF
CDR3nt: TGTGCCAGTAAGAGTCAGACTTTTAGCAATCAGCCCCAGCATTTT
d_gene: .
abundance: .
v_gene: TRBV19
j_gene: TRBJ1-5

CDR3aa: CASSLGSGVSFF
CDR3nt: TGTGCCAGCAGCTTGGGGTCAGGGGTTTCTTTCTTT
d_gene: .
abundance: .
v_gene: TRBV5-8
j_gene: TRBJ1-1

CDR3aa: CASSHGGQDPYEQYF
CDR3nt: TGTGCCAGCAGCCACGGGGGACAGGACCCCTACGAGCAGTACTTC
d_gene: TRBD1
abundance: .
v_gene: TRBV14
j_gene: TRBJ2-7

CDR3aa: CASSVKTGSEAFF
CDR3nt: TGTGCCAGCAGCGTAAAAACAGGGTCTGAAGCTTTCTTT
d_gene: .
abundance: .
v_gene: TRBV7-3
j_gene: TRBJ1-1

CDR3aa: CASSKRTGYQETQYF
CDR3nt: TGTGCCAGCAGTAAACGGACAGGGTACCAAGAGACCCAGTACTTC
d_gene: TRBD1
abundance: .
v_gene: TRBV28
j_gene: TRBJ2-5

CDR3aa: CAWSVPPGSYEQYF
CDR3nt: TGTGCCTGGAGTGTACCCCCGGGCTCCTACGAGCAGTACTTC
d_gene: .
abundance: once
v_gene: TRBV30
j_gene: TRBJ2-7

CDR3aa: CASSLDPTEYGYTF
CDR3nt: TGTGCCAGCAGCTTGGATCCGACAGAATATGGCTACACCTTC
d_gene: .
abundance: .
v_gene: TRBV5-5
j_gene: TRBJ1-2

CDR3aa: CASSPRTGVISPLHF
CDR3nt: TGTGCCAGCAGCCCCCGGACAGGGGTCATTTCACCCCTCCACTTT
d_gene: TRBD1
abundance: .
v_gene: TRBV11-2
j_gene: TRBJ1-6

CDR3aa: CAWRGPGGKEPQHF
CDR3nt: TGTGCCTGGAGGGGCCCAGGGGGCAAGGAGCCCCAGCATTTT
d_gene: TRBD1
abundance: .
v_gene: TRBV30
j_gene: TRBJ1-5

CDR3aa: CASSKNEVQGTTDTQYF
CDR3nt: TGTGCCAGCAGCAAAAATGAGGTGCAGGGCACCACAGATACGCAGTATTTT
d_gene: .
abundance: few
v_gene: TRBV21-1
j_gene: TRBJ2-3

CDR3aa: CAIWVGTGGFNEQFF
CDR3nt: TGTGCCATCTGGGTCGGGACAGGGGGTTTTAATGAGCAGTTCTTC
d_gene: TRBD1
abundance: .
v_gene: TRBV10-3
j_gene: TRBJ2-1

CDR3aa: CASSDGESTDTQYF
CDR3nt: TGTGCCAGCAGTGACGGGGAGAGCACAGATACGCAGTATTTT
d_gene: .
abundance: .
v_gene: TRBV6-4
j_gene: TRBJ2-3

CDR3aa: CASSLAGTGGLEQYF
CDR3nt: TGTGCCAGCAGCTTAGCAGGGACAGGGGGTTTGGAGCAGTACTTC
d_gene: TRBD1
abundance: .
v_gene: TRBV11-1
j_gene: TRBJ2-7

CDR3aa: CASSQDFSGYEQYF
CDR3nt: TGCGCCAGCAGCCAAGATTTTTCCGGGTACGAGCAGTACTTC
d_gene: .
abundance: .
v_gene: TRBV4-3
j_gene: TRBJ2-7

CDR3aa: CSSLAYNEQFF
CDR3nt: TGCAGCAGCCTAGCGTACAATGAGCAGTTCTTC
d_gene: .
abundance: .
v_gene: TRBV20-1
j_gene: TRBJ2-1

CDR3aa: CASGTGTQETQYF
CDR3nt: TGTGCCAGCGGGACTGGGACCCAAGAGACCCAGTACTTC
d_gene: .
abundance: .
v_gene: TRBV2
j_gene: TRBJ2-5

CDR3aa: CASSYTGFYEQYF
CDR3nt: TGTGCCAGCAGTTACACGGGGTTCTACGAGCAGTACTTC
d_gene: .
abundance: .
v_gene: TRBV6-5
j_gene: TRBJ2-7

CDR3aa: CASSNLQGSGEAFF
CDR3nt: TGTGCCAGCAGTAATCTACAGGGGTCAGGTGAAGCTTTCTTT
d_gene: TRBD1
abundance: .
v_gene: TRBV9
j_gene: TRBJ1-1

CDR3aa: CASSVAGGQETQYF
CDR3nt: TGTGCCAGCAGCGTGGCAGGGGGTCAAGAGACCCAGTACTTC
d_gene: TRBD1
abundance: .
v_gene: TRBV9
j_gene: TRBJ2-5